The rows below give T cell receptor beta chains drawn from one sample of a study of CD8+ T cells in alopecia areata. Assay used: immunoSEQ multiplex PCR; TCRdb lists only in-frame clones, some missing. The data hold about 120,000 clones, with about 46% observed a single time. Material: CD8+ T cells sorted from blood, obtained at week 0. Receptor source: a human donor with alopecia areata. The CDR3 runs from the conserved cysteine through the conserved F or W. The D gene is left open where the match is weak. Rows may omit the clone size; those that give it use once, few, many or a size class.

CDR3 DNA: TGTGCCAGCAGTTACCCAGCGCTAGGCTACGAGCAGTACTTC
CDR3 protein: CASSYPALGYEQYF
V gene: TRBV6-5
J gene: TRBJ2-7
clone size: .
D gene: .

CDR3 DNA: TGTGCCACCAGCGGATACGAATTGACCTTAAGCACAGATACGCAGTATTTT
CDR3 protein: CATSGYELTLSTDTQYF
V gene: TRBV15
J gene: TRBJ2-3
clone size: .
D gene: .

CDR3 DNA: TGTGCCAGCAGCTTGGAAGTTTTCGGACAACCTAGAACCTTC
CDR3 protein: CASSLEVFGQPRTF
V gene: TRBV5-4
J gene: TRBJ1-2
clone size: .
D gene: .

CDR3 DNA: TGTGCCAGAAGCGGGAGGGGGCAGGTAGATACGCAGTATTTT
CDR3 protein: CARSGRGQVDTQYF
V gene: TRBV6-1
J gene: TRBJ2-3
clone size: .
D gene: TRBD2

CDR3 DNA: TGTGCCTGTGACATTAACACCGGGGAGCTGTTTTTT
CDR3 protein: CACDINTGELFF
V gene: TRBV30
J gene: TRBJ2-2
clone size: .
D gene: .

CDR3 DNA: TGTGCCAGCAGTTACTATAGCAATCAGCCCCAGCATTTT
CDR3 protein: CASSYYSNQPQHF
V gene: TRBV27
J gene: TRBJ1-5
clone size: .
D gene: .

CDR3 DNA: TGCGCCAGCAGCCAAGAGGATGGCAGGGGGACTGAAGCTTTCTTT
CDR3 protein: CASSQEDGRGTEAFF
V gene: TRBV4-1
J gene: TRBJ1-1
clone size: .
D gene: TRBD1

CDR3 DNA: TGCGCCAGCAGCTCCGGAGGGTGGGGATCTGATGGCTACACCTTC
CDR3 protein: CASSSGGWGSDGYTF
V gene: TRBV5-1
J gene: TRBJ1-2
clone size: few
D gene: .

CDR3 DNA: TGTGCCAGCAGCCCAGATCGGAACGAGCAGTACTTC
CDR3 protein: CASSPDRNEQYF
V gene: TRBV7-9
J gene: TRBJ2-7
clone size: .
D gene: .

CDR3 DNA: TGTGCCAGCAGTTTATTAGGGAGGGAAGGTCTCAGGAACACTGAAGCTTTCTTT
CDR3 protein: CASSLLGREGLRNTEAFF
V gene: TRBV27
J gene: TRBJ1-1
clone size: once
D gene: .

CDR3 DNA: TGTGCCAGCAGCCCCCTAGCGGGGGGGACAGATACGCAGTATTTT
CDR3 protein: CASSPLAGGTDTQYF
V gene: TRBV7-3
J gene: TRBJ2-3
clone size: few
D gene: TRBD2

CDR3 DNA: TGCAGCGAAAGACCGAACACTGAAGCTTTCTTT
CDR3 protein: CSERPNTEAFF
V gene: TRBV29-1
J gene: TRBJ1-1
clone size: .
D gene: .

CDR3 DNA: TGTGCCAGCAGATTGGGTGGGGGGGCAGATACGCAGTATTTT
CDR3 protein: CASRLGGGADTQYF
V gene: TRBV25-1
J gene: TRBJ2-3
clone size: .
D gene: TRBD2

CDR3 DNA: TGTGCCTGGACCTCTGGAGGATACGAGCAGTACTTC
CDR3 protein: CAWTSGGYEQYF
V gene: TRBV30
J gene: TRBJ2-7
clone size: .
D gene: .

CDR3 DNA: TGTGCCAGCAGCTTAGGGTCTGGGGCCAACGTCCTGACTTTC
CDR3 protein: CASSLGSGANVLTF
V gene: TRBV7-2
J gene: TRBJ2-6
clone size: .
D gene: .

CDR3 DNA: TGTGCCAGCAGCCTTTTTGGGGAGTCTAATCAGCCCCAGCATTTT
CDR3 protein: CASSLFGESNQPQHF
V gene: TRBV4-2
J gene: TRBJ1-5
clone size: .
D gene: .

CDR3 DNA: TGCAGCGTCAGACTAGCGGGGGGCACCGGGGAGCTGTTTTTT
CDR3 protein: CSVRLAGGTGELFF
V gene: TRBV29-1
J gene: TRBJ2-2
clone size: .
D gene: TRBD2

CDR3 DNA: TGTGCCAGCAGTCCGGGACACGCCACCGGGGAGCTGTTTTTT
CDR3 protein: CASSPGHATGELFF
V gene: TRBV6-5
J gene: TRBJ2-2
clone size: .
D gene: .

CDR3 DNA: TGCGCCAGCAGCTTGGGACCGGGACAGGGACCCTACAATCAGCCCCAGCATTTT
CDR3 protein: CASSLGPGQGPYNQPQHF
V gene: TRBV5-1
J gene: TRBJ1-5
clone size: .
D gene: TRBD1

CDR3 DNA: TGCGCCAGCAGCTTAGACTCTAATTCACCCCTCCACTTT
CDR3 protein: CASSLDSNSPLHF
V gene: TRBV4-1
J gene: TRBJ1-6
clone size: once
D gene: .

CDR3 DNA: TGCAGCGTTGCCGGGGGCACCGGGGAGCTGTTTTTT
CDR3 protein: CSVAGGTGELFF
V gene: TRBV29-1
J gene: TRBJ2-2
clone size: .
D gene: .

CDR3 DNA: TGTGCCTGGAGTGTCGGCGATTGGGGGGAGACCCAGTACTTC
CDR3 protein: CAWSVGDWGETQYF
V gene: TRBV30
J gene: TRBJ2-5
clone size: .
D gene: .

CDR3 DNA: TGTGCCAGCAGTTACGACAGTCACAGCAATCAGCCCCAGCATTTT
CDR3 protein: CASSYDSHSNQPQHF
V gene: TRBV6-5
J gene: TRBJ1-5
clone size: .
D gene: .

CDR3 DNA: TGTGCCAGCAGCAAAGACATGCTTAAACGAAATCAGCCCCAGCATTTT
CDR3 protein: CASSKDMLKRNQPQHF
V gene: TRBV7-2
J gene: TRBJ1-5
clone size: .
D gene: .

CDR3 DNA: TGTGCCACCAGCCAATCCCAAGGAGACAGCTCCTACGAGCAGTACTTC
CDR3 protein: CATSQSQGDSSYEQYF
V gene: TRBV15
J gene: TRBJ2-7
clone size: .
D gene: .

CDR3 DNA: TGTGCCTGGAACCACCCCGGGGGGTTGAACACTGAAGCTTTCTTT
CDR3 protein: CAWNHPGGLNTEAFF
V gene: TRBV30
J gene: TRBJ1-1
clone size: .
D gene: .

CDR3 DNA: TGTGCCAGCAGCGCGACAGGGGGCAAGGACGAGCAGTACTTC
CDR3 protein: CASSATGGKDEQYF
V gene: TRBV7-9
J gene: TRBJ2-7
clone size: .
D gene: TRBD1

CDR3 DNA: TGTGCCAGCAGCGTAGACGAGGGCCTGGGCACTGAAGCTTTCTTT
CDR3 protein: CASSVDEGLGTEAFF
V gene: TRBV9
J gene: TRBJ1-1
clone size: .
D gene: .

CDR3 DNA: TGTGCCAGCAGTTACGGGACTAACCAAGAGACCCAGTACTTC
CDR3 protein: CASSYGTNQETQYF
V gene: TRBV2
J gene: TRBJ2-5
clone size: .
D gene: TRBD2

CDR3 DNA: TGTGCCAGCAGTTACCGGGGGGAGTATGAGCAGTTCTTC
CDR3 protein: CASSYRGEYEQFF
V gene: TRBV6-5
J gene: TRBJ2-1
clone size: once
D gene: TRBD2

CDR3 DNA: TGTGCCAGCAGCTTGGACAGGGGCTACGAGCAGTACTTC
CDR3 protein: CASSLDRGYEQYF
V gene: TRBV7-8
J gene: TRBJ2-7
clone size: few
D gene: TRBD1

CDR3 DNA: TGCAGCGTAGCCCCCCAGGGGATGGGGGAGACCCAGTACTTC
CDR3 protein: CSVAPQGMGETQYF
V gene: TRBV29-1
J gene: TRBJ2-5
clone size: .
D gene: .

CDR3 DNA: TGTGCCAGCTCGAGCGGGAACACAGATACGCAGTATTTT
CDR3 protein: CASSSGNTDTQYF
V gene: TRBV13
J gene: TRBJ2-3
clone size: .
D gene: TRBD2

CDR3 DNA: TGTGCCAGCAGCTTGGGGCAGGGGGTGAACACTGAAGCTTTCTTT
CDR3 protein: CASSLGQGVNTEAFF
V gene: TRBV5-6
J gene: TRBJ1-1
clone size: .
D gene: TRBD1

CDR3 DNA: TGCAGCGTTGAGGGGACTAGCGGACAAGAGACCCAGTACTTC
CDR3 protein: CSVEGTSGQETQYF
V gene: TRBV29-1
J gene: TRBJ2-5
clone size: .
D gene: TRBD2

CDR3 DNA: TGTGCCAGCAGCGGGGACACCCGAGCGAGCGGGGGCTCCTACGAGCAGTACTTC
CDR3 protein: CASSGDTRASGGSYEQYF
V gene: TRBV5-6
J gene: TRBJ2-7
clone size: few
D gene: TRBD2

CDR3 DNA: TGTGCCAGCAGCGGAGAGTCGAGCTCCTACGAGCAGTACTTC
CDR3 protein: CASSGESSSYEQYF
V gene: TRBV5-6
J gene: TRBJ2-7
clone size: .
D gene: .

CDR3 DNA: TGTGCCAGCAGCTTAGGCCTAGCGGGGGGAATAGAGACCCAGTACTTC
CDR3 protein: CASSLGLAGGIETQYF
V gene: TRBV13
J gene: TRBJ2-5
clone size: .
D gene: TRBD2

CDR3 DNA: TGTGCCATCAGTGATATTAGAGGACCGAGCAATCAGCCCCAGCATTTT
CDR3 protein: CAISDIRGPSNQPQHF
V gene: TRBV6-1
J gene: TRBJ1-5
clone size: .
D gene: .

CDR3 DNA: TGTGCCAGCAGCTTCATCGACCGCTCCTACGAGCAGTACTTC
CDR3 protein: CASSFIDRSYEQYF
V gene: TRBV7-9
J gene: TRBJ2-7
clone size: .
D gene: .

CDR3 DNA: TGCGCCAGCAGCCCGGACAGGCCACAAGAGACCCAGTACTTC
CDR3 protein: CASSPDRPQETQYF
V gene: TRBV4-1
J gene: TRBJ2-5
clone size: .
D gene: TRBD1